Below, one TCR beta chain is given with its context. Its target antigen remains unknown. No much larger clone exists at a distance of one base, and base qualities are not known. Germline trimming amounts to 4 bases on V and 4 bases on J, with 13 as the count of junction bases outside the gene matches. The germline V gene provides CDR1 SNHLY and CDR2 FYNNEI. The CDR3 starts with the cysteine, ends with the phenylalanine, and has 17 residues. The sequence is cut down to CDR3 DNA, 51 bases in frame from base 1. The data belong to a study of blood T cell repertoires in COVID-19 (TCRdb year 2020). Regarding the research as a whole: The collaborator samples originated in the United States, Italy and Spain and spanned the acute and convalescent phases of COVID-19. The material from the prospective study consisted of cDNA or gDNA derived from T cells, B-cell-depleted T cells, or PBMCs. Subjects who had been exposed to COVID-19, were actively infected with it, or had recovered from it provided the deeply sampled blood TCRbeta repertoires that made up the dataset. A freely available public database, intended as a resource for researchers studying the immune response to SARS-CoV-2, is where the repertoires were released. The samples were drawn from the first 160 participants of the ongoing ImmuneRACE study and from some 1,300 subjects provided by 6 global collaborators. A de-identified subject ID, COVID-19 status, age in years and sex were almost always included in the sample metadata. Where available, HLA class I and class II types were obtained from metadata supplied by the sample provider rather than from assay-based typing. Here is what the overall study found, with its caveats: Clinical and demographic metadata were provided uncurated, with the amount varying by source and participant.

The collaborating institutions used their own protocols to collect whole blood in K2EDTA tubes. For TCRbeta analysis, collaborator samples were shipped as frozen whole blood, as isolated PBMCs, or as DNA extracted from either sample type. The immunoSEQ Assay, a bias-controlled multiplex PCR, was used to amplify TCRbeta CDR3 regions from genomic DNA. In the source study's methods: Nucleated cell counts per sample were estimated from amplification of reference gene primers within the assay. To quantify the absolute abundance of each unique TCRbeta CDR3 rearrangement, sequence reads were collapsed and filtered. Productive Simpson clonality was computed per sample as the square root of Simpson's diversity index over productive rearrangements. As stored in TCRdb, this immuneACCESS dataset retains in-frame rearrangements with V and J assigned. A fraction of the clones does not appear; measured against another copy, unresolved V genes explain less than half of the discrepancy, and the remainder lacks a known reason. Clonal size and the V and J genes are those of that table, whereas D and trimming came from the DNA. The sample includes about 290,000 clones, with about 85% observed a single time. The ten largest make up around 4.5% of the sample.

Specimen: peripheral blood. The chain links TRBV2 with TRBJ2-1; 7 of the junction bases match TRBD2. The sequence was collected from a woman aged 50 to 65 with active or convalescent COVID-19. The CDR3 protein is CASSGGRLARAYNEQFF. In nucleotides, the sequence is TGTGCCAGCAGTGGTGGGAGACTAGCAAGGGCGTACAATGAGCAGTTCTTC.